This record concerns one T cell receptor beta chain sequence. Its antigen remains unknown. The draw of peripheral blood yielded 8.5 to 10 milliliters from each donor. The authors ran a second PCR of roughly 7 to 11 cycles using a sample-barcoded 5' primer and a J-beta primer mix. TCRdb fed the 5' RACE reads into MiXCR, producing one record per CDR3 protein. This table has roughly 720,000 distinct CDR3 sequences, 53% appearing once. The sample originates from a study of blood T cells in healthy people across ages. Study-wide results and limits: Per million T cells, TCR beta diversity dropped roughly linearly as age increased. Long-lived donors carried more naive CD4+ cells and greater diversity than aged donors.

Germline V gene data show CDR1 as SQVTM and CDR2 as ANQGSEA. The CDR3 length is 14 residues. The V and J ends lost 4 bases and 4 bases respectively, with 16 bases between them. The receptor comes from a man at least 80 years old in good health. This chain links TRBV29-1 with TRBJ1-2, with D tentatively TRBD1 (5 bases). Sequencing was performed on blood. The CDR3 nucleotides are TGCAGCGTTGCGGGAAGGGGAGCCACCTATGGCTACACCTTC. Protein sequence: CSVAGRGATYGYTF.